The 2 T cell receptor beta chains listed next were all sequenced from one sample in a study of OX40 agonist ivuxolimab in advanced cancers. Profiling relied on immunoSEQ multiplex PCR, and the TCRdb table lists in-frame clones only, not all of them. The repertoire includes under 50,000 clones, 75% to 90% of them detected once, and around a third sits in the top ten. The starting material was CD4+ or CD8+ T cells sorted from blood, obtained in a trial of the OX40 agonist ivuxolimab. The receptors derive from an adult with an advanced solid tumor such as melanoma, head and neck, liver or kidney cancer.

The CDR3 DNA sequence: TGTGCCAGCAGTTTATGGGCACAACTATCCACAGATACGCAGTATTTT. Protein product: CASSLWAQLSTDTQYF. This chain joins TRBV28 and TRBJ2-3, with unresolved D. V lost 0 bases and J 2 bases, leaving 12 bases between the germline ends. Germline V gene lookup returns CDR1 MDHEN and CDR2 SYDVKM. The CDR3 has 16 amino acids.

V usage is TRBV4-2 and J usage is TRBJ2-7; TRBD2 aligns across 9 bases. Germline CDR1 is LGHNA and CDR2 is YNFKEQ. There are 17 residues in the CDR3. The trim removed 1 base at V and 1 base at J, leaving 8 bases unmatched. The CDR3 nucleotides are TGTGCCAGCAGCCAAGGTCTAGCGGGACTCCAGTCCTACGAGCAGTACTTC. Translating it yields CASSQGLAGLQSYEQYF.